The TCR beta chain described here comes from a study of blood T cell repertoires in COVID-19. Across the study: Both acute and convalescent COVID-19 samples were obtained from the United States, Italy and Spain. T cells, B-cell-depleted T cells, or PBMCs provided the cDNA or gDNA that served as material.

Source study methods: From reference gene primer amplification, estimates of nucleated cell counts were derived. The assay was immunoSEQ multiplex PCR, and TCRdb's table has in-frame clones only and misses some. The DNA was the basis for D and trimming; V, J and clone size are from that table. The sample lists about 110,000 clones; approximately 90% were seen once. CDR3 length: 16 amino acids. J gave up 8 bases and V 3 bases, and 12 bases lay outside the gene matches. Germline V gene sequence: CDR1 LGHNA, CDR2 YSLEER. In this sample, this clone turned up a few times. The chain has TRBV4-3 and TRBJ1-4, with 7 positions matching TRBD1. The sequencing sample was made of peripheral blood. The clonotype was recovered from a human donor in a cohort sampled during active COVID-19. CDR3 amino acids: CASSHERDSSGEKLFF. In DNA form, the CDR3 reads TGCGCCAGCAGCCATGAAAGGGACAGTAGTGGGGAAAAACTGTTTTTT.